The 26 T cell receptor beta chains reported below all come from one sample, sequenced in a study of T-cell reconstitution after alpha-beta-depleted transplantation in children. The authors prepared the TCRbeta library with unique molecular identifiers. Via MiXCR, TCRdb re-called the PCR reads, giving one row per CDR3 protein. The sample shows about 270,000 distinct CDR3 sequences, about a tenth of them seen only once. Sequenced material: PBMCs from the stem cell graft donor, taken from the stem cell graft. Every receptor here comes from a human donor who donated a stem cell graft to a child with SCID.

Worth noting for this clonotype: A junction end diverges from the germline sequence, so it may reflect a read error. This chain joins TRBV7-9 and TRBJ2-7; the D is unclear. The V gene's germline CDR1 is SEHNR and CDR2 FQNEAQ (reference sequence). CDR3 length equals 16 residues. In nucleotides, the CDR3 is TGTGTCAGCAGCTCTTACCCCCGGACCGAGGTCTACGAGCAGTACTTC. Its translation: CVSSSYPRTEVYEQYF.

The sample holds many counts of this clonotype. This chain uses TRBV5-1 with TRBJ1-1; D is possibly TRBD1 (5 bases). CDR3 size: 13 residues. The V gene lost 2 bases and the J gene lost 1 base, with 6 bases spanning the gap. Germline V gives CDR1 SGHRS, CDR2 YFSETQ. The CDR3 is CASSFDRNTEAFF. CDR3 bases: TGCGCCAGCAGCTTCGACAGGAACACTGAAGCTTTCTTT.

V is TRBV3-1 and J is TRBJ2-7; D is tentatively TRBD1 or TRBD2 (5 bases each). The germline V gene encodes CDR1 LGHDT and CDR2 YNNKEL (reference sequence). Trimming removed 4 bases at V and 6 bases at J, with 13 bases between. The CDR3 runs 13 residues. The CDR3 DNA reads as TGTGCCAGCAGCCGGGGACCTTCCACCGAGCAGTACTTC. Amino acids: CASSRGPSTEQYF.

V usage is TRBV5-1 and J usage is TRBJ1-1; the D gene is possibly TRBD1 (5 bases). The CDR3 extends over 15 amino acids. V lost 0 bases and J 0 bases, leaving 9 bases between the germline ends. Germline CDR1 reads SGHRS; CDR2 reads YFSETQ. The CDR3 sequence: CASSLDRRVNTEAFF. The DNA of the CDR3 is TGCGCCAGCAGCTTGGATCGCAGGGTGAACACTGAAGCTTTCTTT. Drawing the rest from reference TRBV5-1 and TRBJ1-1, the complete variable domain is KAGVTQTPRYLIKTRGQQVTLSCSPISGHRSVSWYQQTPGQGLQFLFEYFSETQRNKGNFPGRFSGRQFSNSRSEMNVSTLELGDSALYLCASSLDRRVNTEAFFGQGTRLTVV.

The V and J genes are TRBV4-2 and TRBJ1-2, with no clear D. The CDR3 extends over 17 amino acids. Germline CDR1 LGHNA, CDR2 YNFKEQ. Trimming shortened V by 0 bases and J by 3 bases, and 17 bases separated the two germline ends. CDR3 nucleotides: TGTGCCAGCAGCCAAGAAATCGGCCACGCCATAGACTATGGCTACACCTTC. As protein: CASSQEIGHAIDYGYTF.

As concerns this clonotype: Germline and junction disagree at one end, which may indicate a read error. The V and J genes are TRBV20-1 and TRBJ2-5; D not certain. The CDR3 extends over 13 amino acids. CDR1 and CDR2 (germline): DFQATT, SNEGSKA (reference sequence). CDR3 in DNA: TGCAGTGCTAGAGAGGGAAGGCAAGAGACCCAGAACTTC. Protein: CSAREGRQETQNF.

A few counts support this clonotype. V is TRBV2 and J is TRBJ2-7; a weak D match, TRBD1 (6 bases). The V end lost 4 bases, the J end lost 0 bases, and 16 bases lay between the germline ends. The CDR3 is made up of 16 amino acids. CDR1 and CDR2 (germline): SNHLY, FYNNEI. This CDR3 is CASSANGQKISYEQYF. CDR3 coding DNA: TGTGCCAGCAGTGCGAACGGACAGAAAATCTCCTACGAGCAGTACTTC. Drawing the rest from reference TRBV2 and TRBJ2-7, the complete variable domain is EPEVTQTPSHQVTQMGQEVILRCVPISNHLYFYWYRQILGQKVEFLVSFYNNEISEKSEIFDDQFSVERPDGSNFTLKIRSTKLEDSAMYFCASSANGQKISYEQYFGPGTRLTVT.

This clonotype appeared a few times. The V call is TRBV5-6, the J call TRBJ2-2; D gene uncertain. The length of the CDR3 is 13 residues. V was clipped by 4 bases and J by 3 bases, with 7 bases between them. The germline CDR1 and CDR2 sequences are SGHDT and YYEEEE. CDR3 sequence: CASSHQDTGELFF. The CDR3 DNA reads as TGTGCCAGCAGCCACCAGGACACCGGGGAGCTGTTTTTT.

This clonotype was counted between two and nine times. This rearrangement joins TRBV20-1 to TRBJ2-7; perhaps TRBD1 as D (6 bases). The CDR3 has 15 residues. Germline values: CDR1 DFQATT, CDR2 SNEGSKA (reference sequence). V was shortened by 0 bases and J by 6 bases, with 18 bases between the two germline ends. CDR3 nucleotide sequence: TGCAGTGCTAGAGAGAGGCAGGGGCCCACCTTCGAGCAGTACTTC. Its translation: CSARERQGPTFEQYF.

The CDR3 here is CASSLEAGAPYEQYF. CDR3 sequence (DNA): TGCGCCAGCAGCTTGGAGGCGGGGGCCCCCTACGAGCAGTACTTC. The chain is built from TRBV5-1 and TRBJ2-7, with D perhaps matching TRBD2 (7 bases). The CDR3 runs to 15 residues. CDR1 SGHRS and CDR2 YFSETQ come from the germline V gene. The germline V and J ends were trimmed by 0 bases and 2 bases, with 12 bases remaining between them.

This clonotype was counted only a few times. Here the CDR3 DNA reads TGTGCCAGCAGCACCAGGAGCGGGGATACGCAGTATTTT. This encodes CASSTRSGDTQYF. The chain recombines TRBV7-9 with TRBJ2-3, with a tentative D call TRBD2 (6 bases). Germline-derived CDR1 and CDR2 are SEHNR and FQNEAQ (reference sequence). The CDR3 runs 13 residues. V was shortened by 5 bases and J by 6 bases, with 12 bases between the two germline ends. Together with reference TRBV7-9 and TRBJ2-3, the CDR3 gives the full variable domain: DTGVSQNPRHKITKRGQNVTFRCDPISEHNRLYWYRQTLGQGPEFLTYFQNEAQLEKSRLLSDRFSAERPKGSFSTLEIQRTEQGDSAMYLCASSTRSGDTQYFGPGTRLTVL.

In this sample, this clonotype turned up a few times. The chain couples TRBV12-3 or TRBV12-4 to TRBJ2-5; 7 nucleotides align to TRBD2. V was pared by 3 bases and J by 3 bases, with 4 bases of the junction left unmatched. The CDR3 has 14 residues. The CDR3 spells CASSFSLAEETQYF. DNA of the CDR3: TGTGCCAGCAGTTTTAGCCTAGCGGAAGAGACCCAGTACTTC.

The V call is TRBV20-1, the J call TRBJ2-5, with 7 bases matching TRBD1. CDR1 DFQATT and CDR2 SNEGSKA come from the germline V gene (reference sequence). The CDR3 has 14 residues. The trim removed 3 bases at V and 4 bases at J, leaving 8 bases unmatched. For the CDR3, the DNA is TGCAGTGCTAGCCCAGGGGGTGCTGCAGAGACCCAGTACTTC. Its protein product is CSASPGGAAETQYF.

As to this clonotype: A much larger clone lies a single base off, so this may be a read error. The J gene is TRBJ2-7, the V gene TRBV20-1; TRBD2 agrees at 7 bases. In germline, CDR1 is DFQATT, CDR2 SNEGSKA (reference sequence). The CDR3 contains 14 residues. In DNA form, the CDR3 reads TGCAGTGCTAGCTGGGCGGGGGAGACCTACGAGCTGTACTTC. It encodes CSASWAGETYELYF.

V is TRBV12-3 or TRBV12-4 and J is TRBJ1-5; D not resolved. V lost 4 bases and J 3 bases, leaving 4 bases between the germline ends. The CDR3 length is 12 residues. The CDR3, as DNA: TGTGCCAGCAGTTCGGACAATCAGCCCCAGCATTTT. This sequence encodes CASSSDNQPQHF.

The chain links TRBV7-8 to TRBJ2-5; 7 bases align to TRBD1. The germline V gene encodes CDR1 SGHVS and CDR2 FQNEAQ. This CDR3 region has 15 residues. J gave up 4 bases and V 5 bases, and 10 bases lay outside the gene matches. The CDR3 sequence is CASSVPRQGSETQYF. The CDR3 nucleotides read TGTGCCAGCAGCGTACCAAGACAGGGTTCAGAGACCCAGTACTTC. The full variable domain, rest sourced from reference TRBV7-8 and TRBJ2-5, is GAGVSQSPRYKVAKRGQDVALRCDPISGHVSLFWYQQALGQGPEFLTYFQNEAQLDKSGLPSDRFFAERPEGSVSTLKIQRTQQEDSAVYLCASSVPRQGSETQYFGPGTRLLVL.

The chain uses TRBV29-1 and TRBJ2-6; D not resolved. V was pared by 6 bases and J by 1 base, with 19 bases between. Germline CDR1 SQVTM, CDR2 ANQGSEA. The CDR3 has 17 residues. CDR3 nucleotide sequence: TGCAGCGTCCTGGGAACAGAAACCTCATCTGGGGCCAACGTCCTGACTTTC. Translating gives CSVLGTETSSGANVLTF.

This clonotype was counted ten times or more. The chain links TRBV9 to TRBJ2-2, with D perhaps TRBD1 (6 bases). CDR3 length: 15 residues. The ends were cut back, 0 bases at V and 3 bases at J, with 9 bases in the middle. Germline V CDR1 and CDR2: SGDLS, YYNGEE. The CDR3 DNA sequence: TGTGCCAGCAGCGTAGAGGACAGACACACCGGGGAGCTGTTTTTT. Encoded protein: CASSVEDRHTGELFF.

The rearrangement uses TRBV12-3 or TRBV12-4 and TRBJ1-6, with 8 bases fitting TRBD1. The CDR3 runs 14 residues. After removal of 6 bases from V and 10 bases from J, the junction contained 8 bases not matched to a gene. CDR3 in amino acids: CASSPQGERSPLHF. CDR3 nucleotides: TGTGCCAGCAGCCCACAGGGGGAGCGATCACCCCTCCACTTT.

This clonotype was recorded a few times. J is TRBJ2-3 and V is TRBV12-5, with D maybe TRBD2 (6 bases). CDR3 length equals 15 residues. Germline CDR1 is LGHNT and CDR2 is FRNRAP. The germline V and J ends were trimmed by 7 bases and 2 bases, with 16 bases remaining between them. DNA for the CDR3: TGTGCTAGTGCCCTAGTTCGGGGGTTCACAGATACGCAGTATTTT. Encoded protein: CASALVRGFTDTQYF.

This clonotype was picked up a small number of times. V gene TRBV18 combines with J gene TRBJ2-3, with TRBD1 matching 9 bases. This CDR3 has 15 amino acids. J gave up 2 bases and V 5 bases, and 5 bases lay outside the gene matches. CDR1 and CDR2 (germline): KGHSH, LQKENI. CDR3 sequence: CASSTQQGATDTQYF. In DNA, the CDR3 is TGTGCCAGCTCAACCCAACAGGGGGCCACAGATACGCAGTATTTT.

This clonotype turned up a few times. In DNA, the CDR3 is TGTGCCAGCAGCTTAGTCGGGGGCCTTGATTCACCCCTCCACTTT. The encoded protein is CASSLVGGLDSPLHF. J is TRBJ1-6 and V is TRBV11-2, with a weak D call TRBD1 (6 bases). V was clipped by 1 base and J by 8 bases, with 12 bases between them. CDR1 is SGHAT, CDR2 FQNNGV, per germline. This CDR3 has 15 amino acids.

The gene calls are TRBV4-2 and TRBJ2-2; TRBD1 might be the D (5 bases). This CDR3 has 13 amino acids. CDR1 and CDR2 from the germline V gene are LGHNA and YNFKEQ. Trimming removed 2 bases from V and 6 bases from J, with 7 bases in between. CDR3 region: CASSQQGPGELFF. The CDR3 DNA is TGTGCCAGCAGCCAACAGGGCCCCGGGGAGCTGTTTTTT.

The chain is built from TRBV2 and TRBJ1-5, with TRBD1 matching over 10 bases. The germline CDR1 and CDR2 sequences are SNHLY and FYNNEI. CDR3 length equals 15 residues. V lost 5 bases, J lost 6 bases, and 7 bases stayed unmatched. CDR3 DNA: TGTGCCAGCAGTATGGACAGGGGGATTAGTCAGCCCCAGCATTTT. It encodes CASSMDRGISQPQHF.

The V gene is TRBV2, the J gene TRBJ2-7, with 9 bases lining up with TRBD1. There are 15 residues in the CDR3. V dropped 2 bases and J dropped 3; count of bases not matched to a gene: 5. Germline CDR1 and CDR2: SNHLY and FYNNEI. This CDR3 is CASSESGTGSYEQYF. CDR3 coding DNA: TGTGCCAGCAGTGAAAGTGGGACAGGGAGCTACGAGCAGTACTTC.

The CDR3 region is CASRNRDGETYEQYF. CDR3 in DNA: TGCGCCAGCAGGAACCGGGACGGAGAGACCTACGAGCAGTACTTC. The chain recombines TRBV5-1 with TRBJ2-7; TRBD1 or TRBD2 may be the D gene (5 bases each). The germline CDR1 and CDR2 sequences are SGHRS and YFSETQ. CDR3 length: 15 amino acids. V was pared by 5 bases and J by 2 bases, with 17 bases between.